The 30 T cell receptor beta chains below all came from one sample that was sequenced in a study of siplizumab effects on memory and regulatory T cells. Libraries were prepared by immunoSEQ multiplex PCR; TCRdb keeps only in-frame clonotypes and omits some of them. The repertoire has roughly 120,000 clones, roughly 94% of them found once; the top ten carry 1.5% to 2%. Sample: non-Treg CD4+ T cells sorted from blood. Receptors were obtained from a human donor in good health.

The chain links TRBV10-3 to TRBJ2-3; 8 bases align to TRBD2. The CDR3 covers 14 residues. Germline values: CDR1 ENHRY, CDR2 SYGVKD. With V trimmed by 10 bases and J by 4 bases, 10 bases remained unmatched. CDR3 sequence: CATGGGGFADTQYF. CDR3 bases: TGTGCCACCGGTGGCGGGGGGTTCGCAGATACGCAGTATTTT.

The chain uses TRBV5-4 and TRBJ1-1, with D hard to call. The CDR3 is 13 amino acids. Germline loops: CDR1 SGHNT, CDR2 YYREEE (reference sequence). V was shortened by 4 bases and J by 5 bases, with 12 bases between the two germline ends. Here the CDR3 DNA reads TGTGCCAGCAGCCCCGGTCCGGGGACTGAAGCTTTCTTT. Protein: CASSPGPGTEAFF.

This clone was observed a single time. This chain uses TRBV6-5 with TRBJ1-2, with TRBD1 matching 9 bases. Germline CDR1 reads MNHEY; CDR2 reads SVGAGI. V lost 2 bases and J lost 9; bases outside the gene matches: 13. The CDR3 sequence is 16 residues long. The CDR3 is CASSYPKPGQGFSYTF. The CDR3 DNA reads TGTGCCAGCAGTTACCCGAAACCGGGACAGGGATTTAGCTACACCTTC.

The J gene is TRBJ1-1, the V gene TRBV10-3; D is perhaps TRBD1 (5 bases). Germline values: CDR1 ENHRY, CDR2 SYGVKD. CDR3 length equals 13 residues. Trimming stripped 7 bases from V and 4 bases from J, with 13 bases between. The CDR3 sequence is CAITGAGPTEAFF. The CDR3 bases are TGTGCCATCACCGGGGCAGGGCCCACTGAAGCTTTCTTT.

This clone was recorded once. The chain couples TRBV10-2 to TRBJ2-1, with 15 bases fitting TRBD2. V shed 7 bases, J shed 9 bases, and the junction held 7 bases outside the gene matches. Germline CDR1 is WSHSY and CDR2 is SAAADI. CDR3 size: 15 residues. The CDR3 reads CASTNGLAGGVEQFF. The CDR3 bases are TGCGCCAGCACCAACGGACTAGCGGGAGGGGTTGAGCAGTTCTTC.

V is TRBV14 and J is TRBJ2-7; no firm D call. Germline CDR1 reads SGHDN; CDR2 reads FVKESK. Trimming removed 4 bases at V and 4 bases at J, with 11 bases between. The CDR3 contains 13 residues. CDR3 protein: CASSLGLLYEQYF. The CDR3 DNA sequence: TGTGCCAGCAGCCTCGGTCTGCTTTACGAGCAGTACTTC.

The chain joins TRBV27 to TRBJ1-1; D is uncertain. Germline V gene sequence: CDR1 MNHEY, CDR2 SMNVEV (reference sequence). Deletions cut 0 bases from V and 5 bases from J, with 13 bases between. This CDR3 region has 15 residues. Here the CDR3 DNA reads TGTGCCAGCAGTTTATCGGGGTTTTCGAGGACTGAAGCTTTCTTT. Translation gives CASSLSGFSRTEAFF.

This clone was picked up one time. The rearrangement uses TRBV5-4 and TRBJ2-4; no firm D call. The CDR3 totals 16 residues. Germline CDR1 and CDR2: SGHNT and YYREEE (reference sequence). The V and J ends lost 0 bases and 0 bases respectively, with 10 bases between them. The CDR3 loop reads CASSLAGGLAKNIQYF. CDR3 coding DNA: TGTGCCAGCAGCTTGGCAGGTGGTTTAGCCAAAAACATTCAGTACTTC.

The CDR3 loop reads CASSQGNLGPGEQFF. The CDR3 bases are TGTGCCAGCAGCCAAGGGAATCTAGGACCCGGTGAGCAGTTCTTC. The chain uses TRBV14 and TRBJ2-1; D unresolved. V dropped 1 base and J dropped 9 bases, with 16 bases sitting between them. CDR3 length: 15 residues. Germline assignment: CDR1 SGHDN and CDR2 FVKESK. Full variable domain (missing parts from reference TRBV14 and TRBJ2-1): EAGVTQFPSHSVIEKGQTVTLRCDPISGHDNLYWYRRVMGKEIKFLLHFVKESKQDESGMPNNRFLAERTGGTYSTLKVQPAELEDSGVYFCASSQGNLGPGEQFFGPGTRLTVL.

The chain employs TRBV19 and TRBJ2-2; 9 nucleotides match TRBD1. Per the germline V gene, CDR1 is LNHDA and CDR2 is SQIVND (reference sequence). This CDR3 has 16 amino acids. Trimming took 5 bases from V and 4 from J; bases not matched to a gene: 8. The DNA for the CDR3 is TGTGCCAGTAGTCTGGGGACAGGGATTGGCACCGGGGAGCTGTTTTTT. Translation: CASSLGTGIGTGELFF.

This chain connects TRBV19 to TRBJ2-5; possible D gene TRBD1, 5 bases. This CDR3 contains 15 residues. Germline-derived CDR1 and CDR2 are LNHDA and SQIVND (reference sequence). With 4 bases removed from V and 0 bases from J, the gap between germline ends came to 12 bases. CDR3 protein: CASSKGAEYQETQYF. DNA of the CDR3: TGTGCCAGTAGTAAAGGGGCTGAGTACCAAGAGACCCAGTACTTC.

This clone was detected only once. This chain joins TRBV2 and TRBJ2-2, with 10 positions matching TRBD1. V was pared by 6 bases and J by 6 bases, with 7 bases of the junction left unmatched. The CDR3 is 15 residues long. Germline V lookup: CDR1 SNHLY, CDR2 FYNNEI. CDR3 bases: TGTGCCAGCAGCCGACAGGGGGCAATAGCCGGGGAGCTGTTTTTT. Translated: CASSRQGAIAGELFF.

The V gene is TRBV7-3, the J gene TRBJ2-3; TRBD2 might be the D (5 bases). CDR1 and CDR2 from the germline V gene are SGHTA and FQGTGA. V lost 1 base to trimming and J lost 0 bases, with 11 bases between them. The CDR3 consists of 16 residues. This CDR3 reads CASSLNFGLSTDTQYF. The CDR3, as DNA: TGTGCCAGCAGCTTAAATTTCGGACTCAGCACAGATACGCAGTATTTT.

The rearrangement uses TRBV5-1 and TRBJ2-1; TRBD2 agrees at 11 bases. The trim removed 3 bases at V and 8 bases at J, leaving 10 bases unmatched. The V gene's germline CDR1 is SGHRS and CDR2 YFSETQ. This CDR3 is 16 amino acids long. CDR3 protein: CASSSGLAEGSDEQFF. The CDR3 nucleotides are TGCGCCAGCAGCTCGGGACTAGCGGAGGGGAGCGATGAGCAGTTCTTC.

This chain links TRBV4-1 with TRBJ1-2; D possibly corresponds to TRBD1 (5 bases). The germline V and J ends were trimmed by 3 bases and 7 bases, with 15 bases remaining between them. This CDR3 has 14 residues. The germline CDR1 and CDR2 sequences are MGHRA and YSYEKL. The CDR3 DNA is TGCGCCAGCAGCCATCCCGCTGCGGGGACTGGCTACACCTTC. This sequence encodes CASSHPAAGTGYTF.

The chain has TRBV5-1 and TRBJ2-5; D not resolved. The length of the CDR3 is 13 residues. Germline CDR1 SGHRS, CDR2 YFSETQ. The V end lost 1 base, the J end lost 2 bases, and 6 bases lay between the germline ends. CDR3 nucleotides: TGCGCCAGCAGCTTGAACGGACAAGAGACCCAGTACTTC. It is translated as CASSLNGQETQYF.

The chain links TRBV18 to TRBJ2-2, with a weak D call TRBD2 (6 bases). The CDR3 consists of 16 residues. Trimming stripped 3 bases from V and 5 bases from J, with 16 bases between. Germline CDR1 and CDR2: KGHSH and LQKENI. The CDR3 DNA follows: TGTGCCAGCTCACCCCGGTCCGGGGGAGTGACCGGGGAGCTGTTTTTT. It is translated as CASSPRSGGVTGELFF.

The chain recombines TRBV6-5 with TRBJ2-7, with D possibly matching TRBD1 (5 bases). With 2 bases removed from V and 3 bases from J, the gap between germline ends came to 8 bases. The germline V gene encodes CDR1 MNHEY and CDR2 SVGAGI. The CDR3 contains 13 residues. CDR3 sequence: CASSYRQGYEQYF. The CDR3 nucleotides are TGTGCCAGCAGTTACAGGCAGGGCTACGAGCAGTACTTC.

This sequence joins TRBV18 and TRBJ1-5; D is ambiguous. The germline V gene encodes CDR1 KGHSH and CDR2 LQKENI. The V end lost 2 bases, the J end lost 0 bases, and 8 bases lay between the germline ends. This CDR3 comprises 15 residues. The CDR3: CASSPAANSNQPQHF. CDR3 DNA: TGTGCCAGCTCACCAGCAGCTAATAGCAATCAGCCCCAGCATTTT.

The chain combines TRBV2 with TRBJ1-2; TRBD1 is a possible D gene (5 bases). Trimming took 0 bases from V and 3 from J, leaving 17 bases between them. The CDR3 is 17 amino acids. Germline V gene data show CDR1 as SNHLY and CDR2 as FYNNEI. Here the CDR3 reads CASSEASLPGEDYGYTF. The CDR3 DNA reads as TGTGCCAGCAGTGAAGCATCGCTTCCGGGGGAGGACTATGGCTACACCTTC.

The chain employs TRBV7-6 and TRBJ2-1, with D possibly TRBD2 on 6 matching bases. The CDR3 has 15 residues. Germline V gives CDR1 SGHVS, CDR2 FNYEAQ. V was shortened by 5 bases and J by 7 bases, with 18 bases between the two germline ends. The CDR3 sequence: CASSPSAGPRNEQFF. The CDR3, as DNA: TGTGCCAGCAGCCCCAGTGCGGGGCCGCGTAATGAGCAGTTCTTC.

The chain recombines TRBV6-1 with TRBJ1-1, with D hard to call. With 6 bases removed from V and 2 bases from J, the gap between germline ends came to 13 bases. The CDR3 is made up of 14 amino acids. Germline CDR1 is MNHNS and CDR2 is SASEGT. As DNA, the CDR3 is TGTGCCAGCAGGTCCCCGGGAGTTAACACTGAAGCTTTCTTT. Residues: CASRSPGVNTEAFF.

The V and J genes are TRBV18 and TRBJ2-7; D unresolved. Germline V gene sequence: CDR1 KGHSH, CDR2 LQKENI. V shed 5 bases and J shed 6 bases, with 17 bases lying between them. The CDR3 spans 14 residues. CDR3 amino acids: CASSSGPSTGEQYF. The CDR3 bases are TGTGCCAGCTCATCCGGACCGTCAACGGGCGAGCAGTACTTC.

This sequence joins TRBV15 and TRBJ2-5; D is possibly TRBD2 (5 bases). CDR3 length equals 13 residues. V was trimmed by 0 bases and J by 11 bases, leaving 13 bases between them. From germline, CDR1 is LNHNV and CDR2 YYDKDF (reference sequence). The CDR3 here is CATSREDLSNQYF. DNA for the CDR3: TGTGCCACCAGCAGAGAGGACTTATCGAATCAGTACTTC.

V usage is TRBV5-1 and J usage is TRBJ1-5, with unresolved D. CDR3 length: 15 amino acids. Germline V CDR1 and CDR2: SGHRS, YFSETQ. V was trimmed by 0 bases and J by 1 base, leaving 8 bases between them. The CDR3 nucleotides are TGCGCCAGCAGCTTGGGAACAACGAGCAATCAGCCCCAGCATTTT. Its translation is CASSLGTTSNQPQHF.

The V call is TRBV18, the J call TRBJ1-6; D perhaps matches TRBD1 (6 bases). The CDR3 length is 15 residues. Trimming took off 2 bases at V and 6 bases at J, with 11 bases between the two ends. Per the germline V gene, CDR1 is KGHSH and CDR2 is LQKENI. For the CDR3, the DNA is TGTGCCAGCTCACCAGGGGCAGGGGCTAATTCACCCCTCCACTTT. Encoded protein: CASSPGAGANSPLHF.

The rearrangement joins TRBV5-1 to TRBJ2-2; 9 bases fit TRBD2. This CDR3 contains 17 residues. Germline V CDR1 and CDR2: SGHRS, YFSETQ. V gave up 4 bases and J gave up 6 bases; unmatched junction bases: 13. The CDR3 protein is CASSPRTSETLAGELFF. DNA for the CDR3: TGCGCCAGCAGCCCCAGGACTAGCGAAACATTGGCCGGGGAGCTGTTTTTT.

V is TRBV6-5 and J is TRBJ2-2; tentatively, D is TRBD1 or TRBD2 (5 bases each). The CDR3 runs to 16 residues. V lost 2 bases to trimming and J lost 1 base, with 11 bases between them. Germline CDR1 MNHEY, CDR2 SVGAGI. CDR3 sequence (DNA): TGTGCCAGCAGTTACAGGGGCGCGGGGAACACCGGGGAGCTGTTTTTT. It is translated as CASSYRGAGNTGELFF.

The chain joins TRBV5-4 to TRBJ2-7; tentative D call: TRBD2 (5 bases). CDR1 and CDR2 from the germline V gene are SGHNT and YYREEE (reference sequence). The length of the CDR3 is 14 residues. The germline V and J ends were trimmed by 0 bases and 6 bases, with 13 bases remaining between them. CDR3 DNA sequence: TGTGCCAGCAGCTTGGCCGGGGATCGGGCCGAGCAGTACTTC. It encodes CASSLAGDRAEQYF.

The rearrangement uses TRBV10-3 and TRBJ2-7; 8 bases line up with TRBD2. The CDR3 runs 13 residues. Germline V CDR1 and CDR2: ENHRY, SYGVKD. V shed 6 bases, J shed 2 bases, and the junction held 3 bases outside the gene matches. CDR3 DNA sequence: TGTGCCATCAGAACGGGAGGGGCCTACGAGCAGTACTTC. As protein: CAIRTGGAYEQYF.